This entry concerns a single T cell receptor beta chain. The data were taken from a study of blood T cell repertoires in COVID-19. Generated by immunoSEQ multiplex PCR, the TCRdb table keeps only in-frame clones and is missing some. The top ten clones hold roughly 18% of a sample with tens of thousands of clones, roughly 70% of them seen once. Sequenced: peripheral blood. The TCR was taken from a woman between 45 and 60 years old with active or convalescent COVID-19.

The DNA for the CDR3 is TGCGCCAGCAGCCACGGGACAGGGAATGAAAAACTGTTTTTT. It encodes CASSHGTGNEKLFF. The V and J genes are TRBV5-1 and TRBJ1-4, with 9 bases aligning to TRBD1. Unmatched junction bases numbered 3, after V lost 4 bases and J lost 5 bases. The CDR3 extends over 14 amino acids. Germline CDR1 reads SGHRS; CDR2 reads YFSETQ.